The rows below give T cell receptor beta chains drawn from one sample of a study of blood T cell repertoires in COVID-19. Clones were read by immunoSEQ multiplex PCR, and TCRdb kept only the in-frame ones, dropping some. The sample lists roughly 100,000 clones, around four fifths seen once, with over 9.5% in the top ten. The specimen sequenced was peripheral blood. The receptors stem from a man aged 35 to 55 with active or convalescent COVID-19. Each CDR3 is given with its conserved first and last residue. The D gene is left open where the match is weak. Some rows mark clone size as missing; the rest say once, few, many or name a class of expanded clone.

length | size | J | D | V | DNA | CDR3
17 | . | TRBJ2-2 | . | TRBV7-2 | TGTGCCAGCAGCTTAGCCTTCCGCGGGTTAAACACCGGGGAGCTGTTTTTT | CASSLAFRGLNTGELFF
15 | . | TRBJ2-2 | TRBD1 | TRBV5-4 | TGTGCCAGCAGCTACGGACAGGGGCGCACCGGGGAGCTGTTTTTT | CASSYGQGRTGELFF
15 | . | TRBJ2-5 | TRBD2 | TRBV4-3 | TGCGCCAGCAGCCAAGGCGGGGGTGGATTGGAGACCCAGTACTTC | CASSQGGGGLETQYF
20 | . | TRBJ2-1 | TRBD2 | TRBV3-1/TRBV3-2 | TGTGCCAGCAGCCAAGATCTGGGGGGGTTCATGGGCAGCTCCTACAATGAGCAGTTCTTC | CASSQDLGGFMGSSYNEQFF
15 | few | TRBJ2-5 | TRBD2 | TRBV6-4 | TGTGCCAGCAGTGCCGGGCCGGGAGGACAAGAGACCCAGTACTTC | CASSAGPGGQETQYF
14 | once | TRBJ1-2 | TRBD1 | TRBV18 | TGTGCCAGCTCACCTCCGGGACAGCCGCGTGGCTACACCTTC | CASSPPGQPRGYTF
15 | . | TRBJ2-2 | . | TRBV30 | TGTGCCTGGAGGGGGTGGGGCCCAAACACCGGGGAGCTGTTTTTT | CAWRGWGPNTGELFF
15 | . | TRBJ1-6 | TRBD1 | TRBV11-2 | TGTGCCAGCAGCTTAGATCGGACAGGGGGTTCACCCCTCCACTTT | CASSLDRTGGSPLHF
13 | . | TRBJ2-3 | . | TRBV19 | TGTGCCAGTAGTATAGATCCAGGGGATACGCAGTATTTT | CASSIDPGDTQYF
14 | . | TRBJ1-6 | . | TRBV7-2 | TGTGCCAGCAGCTTAGGCCTTAGGGGTTCACCCCTCCACTTT | CASSLGLRGSPLHF
13 | . | TRBJ2-2 | . | TRBV7-6 | TGTGCCAGCAGCTTAGCTAATGTCCGGGAGCTGTTTTTT | CASSLANVRELFF
16 | . | TRBJ1-5 | TRBD1 | TRBV13 | TGTGCCAGCAGCTTTAGACAGGGTAGGGGCAATCAGCCCCAGCATTTT | CASSFRQGRGNQPQHF
16 | . | TRBJ1-5 | . | TRBV19 | TGTGCCAGTAGTATCAAGGTAACAGGGTATGTTCAGCCCCAGCATTTT | CASSIKVTGYVQPQHF
16 | . | TRBJ2-2 | TRBD1 | TRBV7-2 | TGTGCCAGCAGCTTAAGGGACAGGGCCAACACCGGGGAGCTGTTTTTT | CASSLRDRANTGELFF
17 | . | TRBJ1-5 | TRBD1 | TRBV19 | TGTGCCAGTAGGCGGGACAGGGGGACGGTAGGAGAGCAGCCCCAGCATTTT | CASRRDRGTVGEQPQHF
18 | . | TRBJ1-3 | . | TRBV2 | TGTGCCAGCAGTGCGGGACTGAGGACGACAAACTCTGGAAACACCATATATTTT | CASSAGLRTTNSGNTIYF
14 | . | TRBJ2-7 | . | TRBV3-1/TRBV3-2 | TGTGCCAGCAGCGCACGTAGGAGCTCCTACGAGCAGTACTTC | CASSARRSSYEQYF
14 | . | TRBJ2-2 | . | TRBV24-1 | TGTGCCACCAGTGGATCCGGGTCGACCGGGGAGCTGTTTTTT | CATSGSGSTGELFF
16 | few | TRBJ1-3 | . | TRBV5-1 | TGCGCCAGCAGCTTGATGGACACCAGGGCTGGAAACACCATATATTTT | CASSLMDTRAGNTIYF
12 | once | TRBJ2-7 | TRBD1 | TRBV12-3/TRBV12-4 | TGTGCCAGCAGCCTAGGGACAGGCGAGCAGTACTTC | CASSLGTGEQYF
13 | . | TRBJ1-1 | . | TRBV6-1 | TGTGCCAGCAGTGAGGTCAGGGAAACTGAAGCTTTCTTT | CASSEVRETEAFF
13 | . | TRBJ1-2 | TRBD1 | TRBV19 | TGTGCCAGTAGTATGCAGGGGGGCTATGGCTACACCTTC | CASSMQGGYGYTF
14 | . | TRBJ1-5 | TRBD1 | TRBV19 | TGTGCCAGTAGTATGGACAGGGGGAACCAGCCCCAGCATTTT | CASSMDRGNQPQHF